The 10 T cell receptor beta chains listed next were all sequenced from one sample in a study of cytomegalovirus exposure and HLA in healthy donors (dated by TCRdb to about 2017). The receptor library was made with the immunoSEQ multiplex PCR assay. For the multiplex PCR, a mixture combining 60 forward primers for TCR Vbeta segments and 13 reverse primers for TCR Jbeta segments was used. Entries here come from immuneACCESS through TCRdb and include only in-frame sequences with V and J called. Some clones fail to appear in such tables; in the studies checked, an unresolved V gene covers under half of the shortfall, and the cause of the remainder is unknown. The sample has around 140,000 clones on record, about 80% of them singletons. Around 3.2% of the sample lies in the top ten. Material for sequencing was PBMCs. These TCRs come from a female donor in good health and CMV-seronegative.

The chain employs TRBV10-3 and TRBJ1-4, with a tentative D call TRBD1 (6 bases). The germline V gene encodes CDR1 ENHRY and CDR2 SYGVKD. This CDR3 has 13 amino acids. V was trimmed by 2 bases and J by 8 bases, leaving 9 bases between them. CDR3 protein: CAISETGFEKLFF. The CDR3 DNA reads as TGTGCCATCAGTGAGACAGGGTTCGAAAAACTGTTTTTT.

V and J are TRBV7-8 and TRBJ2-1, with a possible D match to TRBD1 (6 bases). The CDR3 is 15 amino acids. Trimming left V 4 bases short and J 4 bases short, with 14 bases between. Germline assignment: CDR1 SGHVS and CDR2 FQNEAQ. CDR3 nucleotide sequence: TGTGCCAGCAGCTCTACCGGGACAAAATACAATGAGCAGTTCTTC. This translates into CASSSTGTKYNEQFF.

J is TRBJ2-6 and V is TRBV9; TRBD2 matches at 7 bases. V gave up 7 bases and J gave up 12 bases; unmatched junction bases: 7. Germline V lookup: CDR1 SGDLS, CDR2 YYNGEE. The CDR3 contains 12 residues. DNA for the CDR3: TGTGCCAGCGGGGGGGACGGAGTCGTCCTGACTTTC. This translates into CASGGDGVVLTF.

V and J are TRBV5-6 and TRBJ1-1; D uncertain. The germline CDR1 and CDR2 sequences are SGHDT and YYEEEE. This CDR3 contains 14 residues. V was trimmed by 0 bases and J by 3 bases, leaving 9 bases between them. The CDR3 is CASSLVARDTEAFF. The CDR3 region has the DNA TGTGCCAGCAGCTTGGTCGCTCGGGACACTGAAGCTTTCTTT.

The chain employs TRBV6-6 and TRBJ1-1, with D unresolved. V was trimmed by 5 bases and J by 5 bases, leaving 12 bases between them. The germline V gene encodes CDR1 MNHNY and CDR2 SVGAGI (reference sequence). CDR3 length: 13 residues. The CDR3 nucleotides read TGTGCCAGCAGTGTTCCGAGCGGGACTGAAGCTTTCTTT. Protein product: CASSVPSGTEAFF.

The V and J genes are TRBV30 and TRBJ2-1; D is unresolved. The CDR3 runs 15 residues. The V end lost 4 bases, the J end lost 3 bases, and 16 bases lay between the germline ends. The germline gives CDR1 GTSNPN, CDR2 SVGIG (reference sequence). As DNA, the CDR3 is TGTGCCTGGACCTATTCTGTGCCCCGCTACAATGAGCAGTTCTTC. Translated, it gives CAWTYSVPRYNEQFF.

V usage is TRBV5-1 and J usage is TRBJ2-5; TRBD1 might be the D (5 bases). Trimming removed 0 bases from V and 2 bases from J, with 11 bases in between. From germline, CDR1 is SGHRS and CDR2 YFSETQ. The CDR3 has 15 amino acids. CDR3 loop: CASSLEPGLQETQYF. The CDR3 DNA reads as TGCGCCAGCAGCTTGGAACCAGGGCTACAAGAGACCCAGTACTTC.

DNA of the CDR3: TGCGCCAGCAGCTTGGCCGGAAAAGGGGCTGAAGCTTTCTTT. This gives the protein CASSLAGKGAEAFF. The chain links TRBV5-1 to TRBJ1-1, with D tentatively TRBD1 (5 bases). This CDR3 is built from 14 residues. V was clipped by 0 bases and J by 6 bases, with 12 bases between them. Germline V gene data show CDR1 as SGHRS and CDR2 as YFSETQ.

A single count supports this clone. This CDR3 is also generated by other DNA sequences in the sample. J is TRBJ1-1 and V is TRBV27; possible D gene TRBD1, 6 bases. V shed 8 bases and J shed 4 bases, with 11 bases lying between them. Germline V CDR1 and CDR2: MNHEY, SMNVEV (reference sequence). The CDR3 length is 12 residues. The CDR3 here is CASGTGFTEAFF. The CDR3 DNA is TGTGCCAGCGGAACAGGGTTCACTGAAGCTTTCTTT.

Here the CDR3 reads CASSWRTDNEQFF. DNA for the CDR3: TGTGCCAGCAGTTGGAGGACGGACAATGAGCAGTTCTTC. This sequence joins TRBV6-6 and TRBJ2-1, with D maybe TRBD2 (5 bases). V was shortened by 4 bases and J by 5 bases, with 9 bases between the two germline ends. Per germline, CDR1 MNHNY and CDR2 SVGAGI (reference sequence). This CDR3 has 13 amino acids.